This passage covers 29 T cell receptor beta chains from one sample sequenced in a study of cytomegalovirus exposure and HLA in healthy donors. PCR amplification relied on 60 Vbeta primers (plus 13 Jbeta primers). Sequencing was performed with immunoSEQ multiplex PCR; in TCRdb, only in-frame clones are kept and a portion is missing. The sample lists under 200,000 clones, less than 85% occurring once. The sequencing input was PBMCs. The receptors here all came from a man aged 35 to 55 in good health and CMV-seronegative.

This chain joins TRBV7-3 and TRBJ2-7, with 9 bases lining up with TRBD1. The CDR3 length is 16 residues. Germline V lookup: CDR1 SGHTA, CDR2 FQGTGA. Trimming cost V 3 bases and J 3 bases; bases outside gene matches: 9. The CDR3 DNA follows: TGTGCCAGCAGCTTGTTCGGGACAGGGACTCTCTACGAGCAGTACTTC. It is translated as CASSLFGTGTLYEQYF. The full variable domain, completed using reference TRBV7-3 and TRBJ2-7, is GAGVSQTPSNKVTEKGKYVELRCDPISGHTALYWYRQSLGQGPEFLIYFQGTGAADDSGLPNDRFFAVRPEGSVSTLKIQRTERGDSAVYLCASSLFGTGTLYEQYFGPGTRLTVT.

This rearrangement joins TRBV19 to TRBJ1-2; D is unresolved. The CDR3 is made up of 15 amino acids. Germline CDR1 LNHDA, CDR2 SQIVND (reference sequence). The ends were cut back, 5 bases at V and 4 bases at J, with 17 bases in the middle. CDR3 sequence (DNA): TGTGCCAGTAGTGAAGAGCCTGGGAGAATCTATGGCTACACCTTC. Amino acid sequence: CASSEEPGRIYGYTF.

This clone was seen a single time. This chain joins TRBV7-3 and TRBJ1-3; 7 bases are a match to TRBD1. J lost 0 bases, V lost 5 bases, and 7 bases had no gene match. The CDR3 consists of 16 residues. In germline, CDR1 is SGHTA, CDR2 FQGTGA. CDR3 in amino acids: CASSPSRQGSGNTIYF. The CDR3 DNA follows: TGTGCCAGCAGCCCAAGCCGACAGGGCTCTGGAAACACCATATATTTT.

This rearrangement joins TRBV5-1 to TRBJ2-1; no clear D. CDR3 length: 15 amino acids. Trimming cost V 2 bases and J 1 base, with 10 bases left between them. The germline V gene encodes CDR1 SGHRS and CDR2 YFSETQ. CDR3 residues: CASSFPSGSYNEQFF. CDR3 bases: TGCGCCAGCAGCTTCCCCTCCGGTTCCTACAATGAGCAGTTCTTC.

With regard to this clone: One end of the junction varies from germline; a read error may be responsible. The rearrangement joins TRBV7-8 to TRBJ2-7, with TRBD2 matching over 8 bases. The V gene's germline CDR1 is SGHVS and CDR2 FQNEAQ. This CDR3 region has 11 residues. This CDR3 is CASTLGTSLLF. The CDR3 DNA follows: TGTGCCAGCACCTTGGGGACTAGTCTTCTCTTC.

This clone was recorded once. Germline and junction disagree at one end, which may indicate a read error. The chain is built from TRBV4-3 and TRBJ1-2; TRBD1 is a possible D gene (6 bases). The CDR3 consists of 12 residues. Germline V gives CDR1 LGHNA, CDR2 YSLEER. The CDR3 here is CASSKVQGVVAF. The CDR3 bases are TGCGCCAGCAGCAAAGTACAGGGCGTTGTCGCCTTC.

The V call is TRBV29-1, the J call TRBJ1-1; D is undetermined. This CDR3 has 14 amino acids. Trimming cost V 4 bases and J 3 bases, with 15 bases left between them. CDR1 is SQVTM and CDR2 is ANQGSEA in the germline V gene. As DNA, the CDR3 is TGCAGCGTTGCGAACGGGGTCGGGGACACTGAAGCTTTCTTT. Protein: CSVANGVGDTEAFF.

The chain combines TRBV7-9 with TRBJ2-2; 11 positions match TRBD2. J lost 4 bases, V lost 6 bases, and 7 bases had no gene match. CDR1 is SEHNR, CDR2 FQNEAQ, per germline (reference sequence). CDR3 size: 16 residues. The CDR3 DNA reads TGTGCCAGCAGATTTAGCGGGGGGGCCGCCACCGGGGAGCTGTTTTTT. As protein: CASRFSGGAATGELFF.

This rearrangement joins TRBV27 to TRBJ2-7; 7 bases are shared with TRBD1. Germline-derived CDR1 and CDR2 are MNHEY and SMNVEV (reference sequence). V was pared by 5 bases and J by 7 bases, with 8 bases of the junction left unmatched. There are 13 residues in the CDR3. The CDR3 nucleotides are TGTGCCAGCAGTGCCCGGGACAGTCGGGAGCAGTACTTC. Translation gives CASSARDSREQYF.

The chain uses TRBV4-2 and TRBJ2-7; no firm D call. This CDR3 spans 13 amino acids. Germline values: CDR1 LGHNA, CDR2 YNFKEQ. Trimming stripped 9 bases from V and 0 bases from J, with 12 bases between. The CDR3: CASGGASSYEQYF. The CDR3, as DNA: TGTGCCAGTGGCGGAGCTAGCTCCTACGAGCAGTACTTC.

This chain connects TRBV2 to TRBJ2-5, with 7 nucleotides matching TRBD1. Germline CDR1 SNHLY, CDR2 FYNNEI. Germline trimming cut 6 bases from V and 3 bases from J; bases unmatched to any gene: 4. CDR3 length: 13 amino acids. The CDR3 bases are TGTGCCAGCAGGGGACAGCCCAAAGAGACCCAGTACTTC. It yields the protein CASRGQPKETQYF.

The chain carries TRBV6-5 and TRBJ2-7; 7 bases agree with TRBD1. CDR1 MNHEY and CDR2 SVGAGI come from the germline V gene. The V gene end was trimmed by 6 bases and the J gene end by 5 bases; junction bases not matched to a gene: 4. This CDR3 has 12 amino acids. This CDR3 reads CASSKDRHEQYF. The CDR3 DNA sequence: TGTGCCAGCAGCAAGGACAGGCACGAGCAGTACTTC.

The CDR3 loop reads CASSSRGGSYNEQFF. CDR3 DNA: TGCGCCAGCAGCTCCCGGGGGGGCTCCTACAATGAGCAGTTCTTC. The chain has TRBV4-3 and TRBJ2-1; TRBD2 matches at 8 bases. The CDR3 runs to 15 residues. J gave up 0 bases and V 5 bases, and 3 bases lay outside the gene matches. Germline V lookup: CDR1 LGHNA, CDR2 YSLEER.

The chain carries TRBV5-4 and TRBJ2-7, with 7 bases aligning to TRBD2. Germline V gives CDR1 SGHNT, CDR2 YYREEE (reference sequence). The CDR3 runs to 13 residues. Losses at the gene ends were 9 bases for V and 3 bases for J; bases not matched to a gene: 9. CDR3 coding DNA: TGTGCCACTTGGGAGGGTATTGGCTACGAGCAGTACTTC. Translating it yields CATWEGIGYEQYF.

V usage is TRBV5-6 and J usage is TRBJ2-7; D possibly corresponds to TRBD1 (6 bases). Trimming removed 3 bases from V and 0 bases from J, with 13 bases in between. CDR3 size: 15 residues. The germline V gene has CDR1 SGHDT and CDR2 YYEEEE. The CDR3 loop is CASSSDSLSSYEQYF. CDR3 nucleotides: TGTGCCAGCAGCTCGGACAGCCTTAGCTCCTACGAGCAGTACTTC.

The chain couples TRBV30 to TRBJ1-2; 11 bases agree with TRBD1. Germline V CDR1 and CDR2: GTSNPN, SVGIG (reference sequence). V trimming: 2 bases; J trimming: 8 bases; junction bases outside the gene matches: 10. The CDR3 covers 15 residues. CDR3 coding DNA: TGTGCCTGGAGTCCTCCGGGACAGGGGGTGGGGGGCTACACCTTC. Encoded protein: CAWSPPGQGVGGYTF.

This chain uses TRBV5-1 with TRBJ2-1; 14 nucleotides line up with TRBD2. V shed 5 bases, J shed 7 bases, and the junction held 11 bases outside the gene matches. Per germline, CDR1 SGHRS and CDR2 YFSETQ. This CDR3 region has 17 residues. As DNA, the CDR3 is TGCGCCAGCAGGTCTCCGGGACTAGCGGGGGCCACAAATGAGCAGTTCTTC. As protein: CASRSPGLAGATNEQFF.

This clone was recorded a few times. The same CDR3 is also encoded by other DNA sequences in this sample. The chain joins TRBV4-2 to TRBJ2-1; 7 positions agree with TRBD1. Trimming cost V 1 base and J 7 bases; bases outside gene matches: 1. Germline loops: CDR1 LGHNA, CDR2 YNFKEQ. The CDR3 length is 13 residues. CDR3 region: CASSQGQGNEQFF. CDR3 nucleotides: TGTGCCAGCAGCCAAGGACAGGGTAATGAGCAGTTCTTC.

Only a few counts were recorded for this clone. The chain is built from TRBV19 and TRBJ1-5; the match to TRBD1 covers 8 bases. Germline trimming cut 4 bases from V and 0 bases from J; bases unmatched to any gene: 2. This CDR3 region has 15 residues. Germline CDR1 is LNHDA and CDR2 is SQIVND (reference sequence). CDR3 DNA: TGTGCCAGTAGTAGGGACAGGTATAGCAATCAGCCCCAGCATTTT. Translating it yields CASSRDRYSNQPQHF.

The chain combines TRBV7-8 with TRBJ2-3; 11 nucleotides match TRBD2. V shed 3 bases and J 5 bases; nucleotides not matched to a gene: 13. This CDR3 has 18 amino acids. Germline values: CDR1 SGHVS, CDR2 FQNEAQ. The CDR3 nucleotides read TGTGCCAGCAGCTTGTTTAGCGGGGGGGCCAGTTCTCTAGATACGCAGTATTTT. Translation: CASSLFSGGASSLDTQYF.

This chain joins TRBV10-2 and TRBJ1-5, with D tentatively TRBD1 (5 bases). V shed 8 bases and J shed 2 bases, with 10 bases lying between them. Germline V CDR1 and CDR2: WSHSY, SAAADI. The length of the CDR3 is 13 residues. The CDR3 here is CASAGGGNQPQHF. The CDR3 DNA reads as TGCGCCAGCGCCGGGGGGGGCAATCAGCCCCAGCATTTT.

This chain connects TRBV5-1 to TRBJ2-1; possibly TRBD1 for D (6 bases). The V gene's germline CDR1 is SGHRS and CDR2 YFSETQ. V lost 7 bases and J lost 0, with 11 bases in between. CDR3 length: 14 amino acids. CDR3 in DNA: TGCGCCAGCGCTTGGACAGACTCCTACAATGAGCAGTTCTTC. Its translation: CASAWTDSYNEQFF.

The chain is built from TRBV7-9 and TRBJ2-1, with D maybe TRBD2 (5 bases). V lost 4 bases to trimming and J lost 9 bases, with 13 bases between them. The CDR3 extends over 13 amino acids. Per germline, CDR1 SEHNR and CDR2 FQNEAQ (reference sequence). The CDR3 bases are TGTGCCAGCAGCTCGGTTATGGGAGCTGAGCAGTTCTTC. It is translated as CASSSVMGAEQFF.

The CDR3, as DNA: TGTGCCAGCAGCCAAATCGGGGAGTCCGCAGATACGCAGTATTTT. Translated, it gives CASSQIGESADTQYF. This chain links TRBV28 with TRBJ2-3, with a weak D call TRBD2 (5 bases). This CDR3 region has 15 residues. Germline loops: CDR1 MDHEN, CDR2 SYDVKM. V was shortened by 6 bases and J by 4 bases, with 17 bases between the two germline ends.

The chain combines TRBV5-1 with TRBJ2-1, with D uncertain. CDR1 is SGHRS, CDR2 YFSETQ, per germline. The CDR3 runs to 17 residues. V was clipped by 0 bases and J by 4 bases, with 17 bases between them. The CDR3 loop reads CASSLGHGAIGYNEQFF. The CDR3 DNA follows: TGCGCCAGCAGCTTGGGTCACGGAGCCATAGGATACAATGAGCAGTTCTTC. Using reference TRBV5-1 and TRBJ2-1 for the parts outside the CDR3, the full variable domain is KAGVTQTPRYLIKTRGQQVTLSCSPISGHRSVSWYQQTPGQGLQFLFEYFSETQRNKGNFPGRFSGRQFSNSRSEMNVSTLELGDSALYLCASSLGHGAIGYNEQFFGPGTRLTVL.

The CDR3 coding sequence is TGTGCCAGCGGGGAGGTGGGGAATGAGCAGTTCTTC. Encoded protein: CASGEVGNEQFF. The rearrangement uses TRBV2 and TRBJ2-1, with D maybe TRBD2 (6 bases). The CDR3 is made up of 12 amino acids. CDR1 is SNHLY and CDR2 is FYNNEI in the germline V gene. The germline V and J ends were trimmed by 8 bases and 7 bases, with 12 bases remaining between them.

The rearrangement joins TRBV5-5 to TRBJ2-2; the match to TRBD2 covers 9 bases. The V gene end was trimmed by 4 bases and the J gene end by 0 bases; junction bases not matched to a gene: 7. The germline CDR1 and CDR2 sequences are SGHKS and YYEKEE (reference sequence). The CDR3 spans 17 residues. CDR3 protein: CASSPGLAVPNTGELFF. CDR3 nucleotides: TGTGCCAGCAGCCCGGGACTAGCCGTCCCGAACACCGGGGAGCTGTTTTTT.

This chain joins TRBV12-5 and TRBJ2-2, with 9 positions matching TRBD1. Germline values: CDR1 LGHNT, CDR2 FRNRAP. Trimming cost V 6 bases and J 1 base; bases outside gene matches: 6. The CDR3 extends over 16 amino acids. CDR3 coding DNA: TGTGCTAGTGGCCAGGGACAGGGAATGAACACCGGGGAGCTGTTTTTT. Amino acid sequence: CASGQGQGMNTGELFF.

The genes are TRBV7-2 and TRBJ2-5; TRBD2 agrees at 7 bases. The J call may be mistaken, given a closer DNA end match to TRBJ2-7. CDR3 length: 15 residues. Germline V CDR1 and CDR2: SGHTA, FQGNSA. The CDR3 region is CASSLRRGYTGEQYF. Written as DNA, the CDR3 is TGTGCCAGCAGCTTGAGGCGGGGGTATACTGGCGAGCAGTACTTC.